The 13 T cell receptor beta chains presented below share a single source sample, sequenced in a study of blood T cell repertoires in COVID-19. The protocol was immunoSEQ multiplex PCR, while the TCRdb copy is restricted to in-frame clones and leaves out a portion. The sample carries around 67,000 clones, over 80% recorded once. Input material: peripheral blood. The receptor source for this set is a man aged 45 to 65 with active COVID-19.

CDR3: CASSQDLADFYNEQFF. The CDR3 DNA sequence: TGCGCCAGCAGCCAAGATCTAGCGGACTTCTACAATGAGCAGTTCTTC. This rearrangement joins TRBV4-3 to TRBJ2-1; 7 positions agree with TRBD2. The CDR3 sequence is 16 residues long. Per germline, CDR1 LGHNA and CDR2 YSLEER. V dropped 0 bases and J dropped 3; count of bases not matched to a gene: 5.

The CDR3 region is CASSITTGYEQYF. CDR3 coding DNA: TGTGCCAGTAGTATAACTACAGGGTACGAGCAGTACTTC. The chain recombines TRBV19 with TRBJ2-7; maybe TRBD1 (6 bases). The V gene's germline CDR1 is LNHDA and CDR2 SQIVND (reference sequence). The CDR3 runs 13 residues. V lost 2 bases, J lost 4 bases, and 9 bases lay in between.

The chain is built from TRBV2 and TRBJ2-1; no definite D call. Between the trimmed V and J ends, which lost 3 bases and 9 bases, there was a span of 6 bases. Germline CDR1 reads SNHLY; CDR2 reads FYNNEI. This CDR3 region has 11 residues. The CDR3 sequence: CASSDSGEQFF. The CDR3 DNA reads as TGTGCCAGCAGTGACTCGGGTGAGCAGTTCTTC.

The V call is TRBV7-8, the J call TRBJ1-3, with 7 bases fitting TRBD1. V gave up 4 bases and J gave up 1 base; unmatched junction bases: 1. CDR1 is SGHVS and CDR2 is FQNEAQ in the germline V gene. CDR3 length: 14 residues. CDR3 amino acids: CASSSRGSGNTIYF. The CDR3 DNA reads TGTGCCAGCAGCTCCAGGGGGTCTGGAAACACCATATATTTT.

The rearrangement joins TRBV9 to TRBJ2-2; perhaps TRBD2 as D (5 bases). V dropped 0 bases and J dropped 4 bases, with 10 bases sitting between them. CDR3 size: 15 residues. CDR1 and CDR2 from the germline V gene are SGDLS and YYNGEE. The CDR3 region has the DNA TGTGCCAGCAGCGTAGAGGCAGGAGGCACCGGGGAGCTGTTTTTT. This sequence encodes CASSVEAGGTGELFF.

The chain joins TRBV2 to TRBJ1-3; D possibly corresponds to TRBD1 (5 bases). With 7 bases removed from V and 0 bases from J, the gap between germline ends came to 13 bases. This CDR3 is built from 15 residues. The germline CDR1 and CDR2 sequences are SNHLY and FYNNEI. CDR3 nucleotide sequence: TGTGCCAGCACTGCGGACGGGGGCTCTGGAAACACCATATATTTT. Translating it yields CASTADGGSGNTIYF.

The rearrangement uses TRBV7-2 and TRBJ2-7; a possible D gene is TRBD1 (5 bases). Germline lookup yields CDR1 SGHTA and CDR2 FQGNSA. The V end lost 1 base, the J end lost 3 bases, and 10 bases lay between the germline ends. The CDR3 covers 14 residues. CDR3 protein: CASSLDPGFYEQYF. The CDR3 DNA reads as TGTGCCAGCAGCTTAGATCCAGGGTTCTACGAGCAGTACTTC.

The J gene is TRBJ2-1, the V gene TRBV9, with TRBD2 matching 7 bases. The junction had 7 bases not matched to a gene; V was cut back by 2 bases and J by 11 bases. Germline lookup yields CDR1 SGDLS and CDR2 YYNGEE. CDR3 size: 13 residues. DNA for the CDR3: TGTGCCAGCAGCGTCCAGGAGGGGACTAAGCAGTTCTTC. It translates to CASSVQEGTKQFF.

This clone was counted once. This CDR3 is CASSQGTGANYGYTF. DNA of the CDR3: TGCGCCAGCAGCCAAGGGACAGGGGCTAACTATGGCTACACCTTC. This chain connects TRBV4-3 to TRBJ1-2, with 9 bases that match TRBD1. This CDR3 has 15 residues. The J segment lost 0 bases and the V segment lost 1 base, leaving 0 bases of the junction unmatched. Germline V lookup: CDR1 LGHNA, CDR2 YSLEER.

This chain joins TRBV7-9 and TRBJ2-5; perhaps TRBD1 as D (6 bases). The CDR3 has 14 amino acids. Germline V lookup: CDR1 SEHNR, CDR2 FQNEAQ (reference sequence). V was shortened by 4 bases and J by 2 bases, with 11 bases between the two germline ends. CDR3 coding DNA: TGTGCCAGCAGCTGGACAGATTTTCAAGAGACCCAGTACTTC. Protein: CASSWTDFQETQYF. The complete variable domain, with remaining parts taken from reference TRBV7-9 and TRBJ2-5, reads DTGVSQNPRHKITKRGQNVTFRCDPISEHNRLYWYRQTLGQGPEFLTYFQNEAQLEKSRLLSDRFSAERPKGSFSTLEIQRTEQGDSAMYLCASSWTDFQETQYFGPGTRLLVL.

This chain links TRBV6-5 with TRBJ1-6; 9 bases map to TRBD1. V was pared by 0 bases and J by 9 bases, with 6 bases of the junction left unmatched. Germline-derived CDR1 and CDR2 are MNHEY and SVGAGI. This CDR3 has 16 amino acids. The CDR3 loop reads CASSYSFPDRGSPLHF. The CDR3 nucleotides read TGTGCCAGCAGTTACTCGTTTCCGGACAGGGGTTCACCCCTCCACTTT.

V gene TRBV4-3 combines with J gene TRBJ2-3; tentatively, D is TRBD2 (5 bases). Germline CDR1 is LGHNA and CDR2 is YSLEER. With 1 base removed from V and 3 bases from J, the gap between germline ends came to 11 bases. The CDR3 length is 15 residues. This chain's CDR3 is CASSQVRTSTDTQYF. The CDR3, as DNA: TGCGCCAGCAGCCAAGTACGGACTTCAACAGATACGCAGTATTTT.

V is TRBV7-2 and J is TRBJ2-7; a possible D gene is TRBD2 (5 bases). V was shortened by 5 bases and J by 3 bases, with 17 bases between the two germline ends. The CDR3 is made up of 15 amino acids. Germline V gives CDR1 SGHTA, CDR2 FQGNSA. Here the CDR3 reads CASSVDGVGSYEQYF. The CDR3 nucleotides read TGTGCCAGCAGCGTGGACGGGGTAGGGAGCTACGAGCAGTACTTC.